This is a list of T cell receptor beta chains from one sample in a study of immune heterogeneity within non-small cell lung tumors. TCRdb recomputed calls from the multiplex PCR reads with MiXCR, one row per CDR3 protein. The sample lists about 15,000 distinct CDR3 sequences; around 30% were seen once. The sequencing sample was made of lung tumor tissue. Receptors originate from a woman aged 45-60 years with non-small cell lung cancer. CDR3s include the opening cysteine and the closing phenylalanine or tryptophan. Fields, in order: D gene, V gene, J gene, clone size, CDR3 protein, CDR3 DNA. D genes are given only for firm matches. Size is omitted from some rows. Given values are once, few, many or a class for expanded clones.

.	TRBV27	TRBJ2-3	many	CASSSPRRGADTQYF	TGTGCCAGCAGTTCCCCCCGGAGGGGCGCAGATACGCAGTATTTT
TRBD2	TRBV7-6	TRBJ2-7	many	CASSLAGGGPYEQYF	TGTGCCAGCAGCTTAGCGGGCGGGGGTCCTTACGAGCAGTACTTC
TRBD1	TRBV29-1	TRBJ2-7	.	CSVETGTGNYEQYF	TGCAGCGTTGAAACCGGGACAGGAAACTACGAGCAGTACTTC
.	TRBV6-1	TRBJ1-1	.	CASSDSVRDPPLF	TGTGCCAGCAGTGACTCAGTGCGGGACCCCCCACTCTTT
TRBD2	TRBV2	TRBJ2-3	many	CASSDPASGTSGGSTDTQYF	TGTGCCAGCAGTGACCCCGCCAGTGGGACTAGCGGGGGTAGCACAGATACGCAGTATTTT
TRBD1	TRBV6-1	TRBJ1-5	many	CASSDYRTAGGRQPQHF	TGTGCCAGCAGTGACTACAGGACGGCAGGGGGAAGGCAGCCCCAGCATTTT
.	TRBV20-1	TRBJ2-7	.	CSARQNSYEQYF	TGCAGTGCGAGACAGAATTCCTACGAGCAGTACTTC
.	TRBV28	TRBJ1-2	.	CASSLPTVGVQGALANYGYTF	TGTGCCAGCAGTTTACCCACCGTAGGAGTGCAGGGTGCACTAGCTAACTATGGCTACACCTTC
TRBD1	TRBV28	TRBJ2-7	once	CDSRGGQGRYEQYF	TGTGACAGCAGGGGAGGACAGGGACGCTACGAGCAGTACTTC
.	TRBV24-1	TRBJ2-5	few	CATSDWTEETQYF	TGTGCCACCAGTGATTGGACAGAAGAGACCCAGTACTTC
TRBD2	TRBV3-1	TRBJ2-5	.	CASSPTSVQETQYF	TGTGCCAGCAGCCCTACTAGCGTCCAAGAGACCCAGTACTTC
.	TRBV6-5	TRBJ1-2	many	CASSYSRDGYTF	TGTGCCAGCAGTTACTCCAGGGATGGCTACACCTTC
TRBD1	TRBV28	TRBJ2-1	.	CASHGTVNDYNERFF	TGTGCCTCGCACGGGACAGTTAATGACTACAATGAGCGGTTCTTC
TRBD1	TRBV30	TRBJ1-6	medium-sized	CASNRGNSPLHF	TGTGCCTCGAACAGGGGGAATTCACCCCTCCACTTT
TRBD1	TRBV27	TRBJ1-6	.	CAPSPYRGTLSPLHF	TGTGCCCCCAGTCCATACAGGGGCACCCTGTCACCCCTCCACTTT
TRBD2	TRBV4-1	TRBJ2-5	many	CASSRSGGDQETQYF	TGCGCCAGCAGCCGCTCGGGGGGGGACCAAGAGACCCAGTACTTC
.	TRBV30	TRBJ1-6	many	CAYRDEDRGIFLHF	TGTGCCTACCGCGATGAGGACAGAGGTATATTCCTCCACTTT
TRBD2	TRBV20-1	TRBJ2-3	.	CSARDPSGGKFF	TGCAGTGCTAGAGATCCATCGGGAGGCAAGTTCTTC
.	TRBV11-2	TRBJ1-2	many	CASSLGENGYTF	TGTGCCAGCAGCTTAGGGGAAAATGGCTACACCTTC
TRBD1	TRBV6-1	TRBJ1-2	.	CASSEAIGQGRDGYTF	TGTGCCAGCAGTGAAGCGATCGGACAGGGGAGGGATGGCTACACCTTC
.	TRBV19	TRBJ1-4	.	CASSIGGAGWVKLFF	TGTGCCAGTAGCATCGGAGGTGCAGGATGGGTAAAACTGTTTTTT
TRBD1	TRBV5-4	TRBJ2-3	.	CASSLVGQGRADTQYF	TGTGCCAGCAGCTTGGTAGGACAGGGGAGGGCTGATACGCAGTATTTT